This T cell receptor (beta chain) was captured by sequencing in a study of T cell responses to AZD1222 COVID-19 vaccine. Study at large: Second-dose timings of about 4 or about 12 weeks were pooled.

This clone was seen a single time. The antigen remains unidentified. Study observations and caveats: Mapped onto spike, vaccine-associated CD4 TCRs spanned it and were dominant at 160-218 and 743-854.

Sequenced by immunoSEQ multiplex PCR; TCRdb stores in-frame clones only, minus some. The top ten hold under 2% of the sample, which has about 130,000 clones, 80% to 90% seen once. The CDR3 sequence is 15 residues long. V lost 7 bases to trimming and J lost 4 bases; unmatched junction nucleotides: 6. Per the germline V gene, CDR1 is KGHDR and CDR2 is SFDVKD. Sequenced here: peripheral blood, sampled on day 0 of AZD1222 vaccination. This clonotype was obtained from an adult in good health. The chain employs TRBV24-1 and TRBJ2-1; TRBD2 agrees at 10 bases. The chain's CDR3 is CATRASGSRYNEQFF. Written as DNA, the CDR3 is TGTGCCACCAGGGCTAGCGGGAGCAGGTACAATGAGCAGTTCTTC.